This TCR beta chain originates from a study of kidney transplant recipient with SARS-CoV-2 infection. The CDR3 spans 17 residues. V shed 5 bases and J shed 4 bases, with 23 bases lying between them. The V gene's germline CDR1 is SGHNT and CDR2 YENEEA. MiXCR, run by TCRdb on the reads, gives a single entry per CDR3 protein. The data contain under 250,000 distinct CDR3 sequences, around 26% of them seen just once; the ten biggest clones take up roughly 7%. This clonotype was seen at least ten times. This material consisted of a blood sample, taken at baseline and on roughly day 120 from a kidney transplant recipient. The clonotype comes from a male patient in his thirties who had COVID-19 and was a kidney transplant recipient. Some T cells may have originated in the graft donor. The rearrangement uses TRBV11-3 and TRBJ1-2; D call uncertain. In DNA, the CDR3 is TGTGCCAGCAGCACCCCACGCGATCTCGGAAAGACCTATGGCTACACCTTC. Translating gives CASSTPRDLGKTYGYTF.